The 21 T cell receptor beta chains in this list originate from one sample, sequenced in a study of CD8 T cells in ankylosing spondylitis. General observations from the study: A TCR beta motif of under 10 highly homologous variants appeared characteristic of ankylosing spondylitis blood.

These receptors' targets are unknown. TCRdb called the 5' RACE reads again in MiXCR, with one record for every CDR3 protein. The sample comprises hundreds of thousands of distinct CDR3 sequences, 25% to 30% of which are singletons, and 0.89% rests with the top ten. Sequenced sample: blood, either unsorted or a sorted T cell fraction (not recorded which). These receptors all come from a male donor with ankylosing spondylitis.

This sequence joins TRBV12-5 and TRBJ2-7, with 7 bases matching TRBD2. Germline V lookup: CDR1 LGHNT, CDR2 FRNRAP. J was trimmed by 0 bases and V by 8 bases; bases with no gene match: 4. This CDR3 is built from 13 residues. The CDR3 DNA reads as TGTGCTAGTTGGTGGGACTACTCCTACGAGCAGTACGTC. It codes for CASWWDYSYEQYV.

This chain joins TRBV7-9 and TRBJ1-1; 10 nucleotides line up with TRBD1. V shed 4 bases, J shed 5 bases, and the junction held 7 bases outside the gene matches. Germline CDR1 is SEHNR and CDR2 is FQNEAQ (reference sequence). The CDR3 spans 15 residues. For the CDR3, the DNA is TGTGCCAGCAGCTCACACCGGGACAGGGGAACTGAAGCTTTCTTT. Protein sequence: CASSSHRDRGTEAFF. Full variable domain (outside the CDR3, taken from reference TRBV7-9 and TRBJ1-1): DTGVSQNPRHKITKRGQNVTFRCDPISEHNRLYWYRQTLGQGPEFLTYFQNEAQLEKSRLLSDRFSAERPKGSFSTLEIQRTEQGDSAMYLCASSSHRDRGTEAFFGQGTRLTVV.

The gene calls are TRBV27 and TRBJ2-7, with TRBD2 identical over 8 bases. This CDR3 is built from 15 residues. Germline CDR1 and CDR2: MNHEY and SMNVEV (reference sequence). Losses at the gene ends were 0 bases for V and 7 bases for J; bases not matched to a gene: 8. The chain's CDR3 is CASSLSRGAMGEQYF. In DNA form, the CDR3 reads TGTGCCAGCAGTTTATCGCGGGGGGCAATGGGTGAGCAGTACTTC.

A few counts support this clonotype. This rearrangement joins TRBV12-3 or TRBV12-4 to TRBJ1-1; TRBD1 might be the D (6 bases). V was pared by 8 bases and J by 0 bases, with 19 bases between. This CDR3 spans 16 amino acids. CDR3 nucleotides: TGTGCCAGCGGCGGGGGGGCCGGGGGCTTGAACACTGAAGCTTTCTTT. Its translation is CASGGGAGGLNTEAFF.

The rearrangement joins TRBV11-2 to TRBJ2-5; 8 bases align to TRBD2. After removal of 5 bases from V and 4 bases from J, the junction contained 6 bases not matched to a gene. Per germline, CDR1 SGHAT and CDR2 FQNNGV. CDR3 length: 14 residues. CDR3 residues: CASSLKAGAETQYF. DNA of the CDR3: TGTGCCAGCAGCCTGAAAGCGGGAGCAGAGACCCAGTACTTC.

This clonotype was counted only a few times. This chain links TRBV9 with TRBJ2-1; 8 bases line up with TRBD2. The CDR3 covers 15 residues. V gave up 4 bases and J gave up 4 bases; unmatched junction bases: 7. Germline V gene lookup returns CDR1 SGDLS and CDR2 YYNGEE. DNA for the CDR3: TGTGCCAGCAGCCTCAGCGGGAGACTTTACAATGAGCAGTTCTTC. It codes for CASSLSGRLYNEQFF.

This clonotype showed up many times. The chain joins TRBV3-1 to TRBJ2-1; no firm D call. CDR1 LGHDT and CDR2 YNNKEL come from the germline V gene (reference sequence). The CDR3 is 12 residues long. Trimming stripped 1 base from V and 5 bases from J, with 3 bases between. The CDR3 DNA is TGTGCCAGCAGCCAAGTTAACAATGAGCAGTTCTTC. It specifies CASSQVNNEQFF.

This clonotype was seen only a few times. The chain uses TRBV28 and TRBJ2-5; 7 nucleotides align to TRBD1. The CDR3 has 11 residues. With V trimmed by 5 bases and J by 12 bases, 6 bases remained unmatched. In germline, CDR1 is MDHEN, CDR2 SYDVKM. CDR3 bases: TGTGCCAGCAGTACGACAGGGATGGAGTACTTC. Translated: CASSTTGMEYF.

In this sample, this clonotype turned up a few times. This chain links TRBV11-1 with TRBJ2-7; the match to TRBD2 covers 13 bases. This CDR3 is built from 19 residues. CDR1 SGHAT and CDR2 FQDESV come from the germline V gene (reference sequence). The trim removed 0 bases at V and 7 bases at J, leaving 15 bases unmatched. CDR3 sequence reads: CASSLAPKGTSGIPGEQYF. For the CDR3, the DNA is TGTGCCAGCAGCTTAGCCCCTAAAGGGACTAGCGGGATTCCGGGGGAGCAGTACTTC.

This clonotype has just a few counts. The rearrangement joins TRBV20-1 to TRBJ2-1; 14 nucleotides match TRBD2. Trimming took 6 bases from V and 8 from J; bases not matched to a gene: 6. The CDR3 is made up of 14 amino acids. The germline gives CDR1 DFQATT, CDR2 SNEGSKA (reference sequence). This chain's CDR3 is CSALGLAGAYEQFF. The CDR3 region has the DNA TGCAGTGCCCTGGGACTAGCGGGAGCATATGAGCAGTTCTTC.

The gene calls are TRBV5-1 and TRBJ2-7; 8 bases align to TRBD2. V lost 4 bases and J lost 2; bases outside the gene matches: 5. Germline V CDR1 and CDR2: SGHRS, YFSETQ. This CDR3 has 14 amino acids. Here the CDR3 reads CASSPTGGTYEQYV. The CDR3 DNA reads as TGCGCCAGCAGCCCAACGGGGGGGACCTACGAGCAGTACGTC.

The chain recombines TRBV5-1 with TRBJ2-1, with a possible D match to TRBD2 (5 bases). Per germline, CDR1 SGHRS and CDR2 YFSETQ. V lost 0 bases to trimming and J lost 9 bases, with 10 bases between them. The CDR3 has 13 residues. In nucleotides, the CDR3 is TGCGCCAGCAGCTTGGGAGATCGGGGTGAGCAGTTCTTC. This encodes CASSLGDRGEQFF.

This chain uses TRBV10-2 with TRBJ2-5, with TRBD2 identical over 9 bases. Trimming at V came to 4 bases and at J to 3 bases, leaving 12 bases not matched to a gene. This CDR3 comprises 17 residues. The V gene's germline CDR1 is WSHSY and CDR2 SAAADI. CDR3 sequence (DNA): TGCGCCAGCAGTGGACCTAGCGGGACCGGGGGCAAAGAGACCCAGTACTTC. This gives the protein CASSGPSGTGGKETQYF.

V usage is TRBV10-3 and J usage is TRBJ1-1; 9 bases fit TRBD1. Germline trimming cut 8 bases from V and 2 bases from J; bases unmatched to any gene: 6. Germline V gives CDR1 ENHRY, CDR2 SYGVKD. The CDR3 has 14 residues. The CDR3 nucleotides are TGTGCCATCCGGGACAGGGTGGATAACACTGAAGCTTTCTTT. Encoded protein: CAIRDRVDNTEAFF.

This clonotype has a handful of counts. The chain carries TRBV15 and TRBJ2-5, with D possibly TRBD1 on 6 matching bases. V lost 5 bases and J lost 0, with 13 bases in between. Per germline, CDR1 LNHNV and CDR2 YYDKDF (reference sequence). This CDR3 has 15 residues. This CDR3 reads CATSLFRGYQETQYF. For the CDR3, the DNA is TGTGCCACCAGCCTGTTTAGGGGGTACCAAGAGACCCAGTACTTC. Based on the CDR3 plus reference TRBV15 and TRBJ2-5, the full variable domain is DAMVIQNPRYQVTQFGKPVTLSCSQTLNHNVMYWYQQKSSQAPKLLFHYYDKDFNNEADTPDNFQSRRPNTSFCFLDIRSPGLGDTAMYLCATSLFRGYQETQYFGPGTRLLVL.

This chain uses TRBV6-1 with TRBJ2-5; weak D call: TRBD2 (5 bases). Germline V gene lookup returns CDR1 MNHNS and CDR2 SASEGT. This CDR3 is built from 13 residues. V dropped 4 bases and J dropped 4 bases, with 10 bases sitting between them. The CDR3 nucleotides are TGTGCCAGCAGTGGCAGCCGGGGAGAGACCCAGTACTTC. Its translation is CASSGSRGETQYF.

The V gene is TRBV7-9, the J gene TRBJ2-1, with TRBD2 as a possible D gene (7 bases). The CDR3 extends over 13 amino acids. Looked up from germline, CDR1 is SEHNR and CDR2 is FQNEAQ (reference sequence). V was cut by 6 bases and J by 8 bases, with 14 bases left in between. The CDR3 sequence is CASRRGRGDEQFF. CDR3 sequence (DNA): TGTGCCAGCAGGAGAGGGAGGGGGGATGAGCAGTTCTTC.

This clonotype was detected a few times. The rearrangement joins TRBV14 to TRBJ1-2; 11 bases fit TRBD1. Per germline, CDR1 SGHDN and CDR2 FVKESK. CDR3 size: 15 residues. V trimming: 4 bases; J trimming: 10 bases; junction bases outside the gene matches: 11. In nucleotides, the CDR3 is TGTGCCAGCAGCCTCAACACCGGGACAGGGGGTGTCTACACCTTC. It yields the protein CASSLNTGTGGVYTF.

As DNA, the CDR3 is TGCGCCACCGAGGGGACGGGGGAGGACAATGAGCAGTTCTTC. Its protein product is CATEGTGEDNEQFF. The V call is TRBV10-1, the J call TRBJ2-1, with a possible D match to TRBD2 (6 bases). V gave up 10 bases and J gave up 5 bases, with 18 bases separating them. From germline, CDR1 is WNHNN and CDR2 SYGVQD (reference sequence). This CDR3 spans 14 amino acids.

The rearrangement joins TRBV7-8 to TRBJ2-7; D is perhaps TRBD1 or TRBD2 (5 bases each). The V end was cut by 0 bases, the J end by 2 bases, with 14 bases between. The CDR3 is 16 amino acids. Germline CDR1 reads SGHVS; CDR2 reads FQNEAQ. CDR3 residues: CASSLAPGTATYEQYF. The CDR3 region has the DNA TGTGCCAGCAGCTTAGCGCCAGGGACCGCGACCTACGAGCAGTACTTC. The full variable domain, its missing parts supplied by reference TRBV7-8 and TRBJ2-7, is GAGVSQSPRYKVAKRGQDVALRCDPISGHVSLFWYQQALGQGPEFLTYFQNEAQLDKSGLPSDRFFAERPEGSVSTLKIQRTQQEDSAVYLCASSLAPGTATYEQYFGPGTRLTVT.

In this sample, this clonotype turned up a few times. The chain combines TRBV5-1 with TRBJ2-7, with 12 bases lining up with TRBD2. This CDR3 spans 13 amino acids. The germline V gene has CDR1 SGHRS and CDR2 YFSETQ. V shed 9 bases and J 6 bases; nucleotides not matched to a gene: 7. Here the CDR3 reads CATRLAGAGEQYF. CDR3 sequence (DNA): TGCGCCACCAGACTAGCGGGAGCCGGCGAGCAGTACTTC. The full variable domain, in which reference TRBV5-1 and TRBJ2-7 provide the parts outside the CDR3, is KAGVTQTPRYLIKTRGQQVTLSCSPISGHRSVSWYQQTPGQGLQFLFEYFSETQRNKGNFPGRFSGRQFSNSRSEMNVSTLELGDSALYLCATRLAGAGEQYFGPGTRLTVT.